This TCR beta chain was sequenced for a study of cytomegalovirus exposure and HLA in healthy donors. Study information: Both the approximately 120 validation repertoires and the 666 first-cohort repertoires used the same platform, as reported by a later analysis. Study-wide findings and caveats: Rare TCR sequences dominated, though some public TCRs recurred in many donors. The study labeled 150 or so TCR beta chains cytomegalovirus-associated.

Germline V lookup: CDR1 SGHRS, CDR2 YFSETQ. The CDR3 has 14 residues. Trimming stripped 4 bases from V and 6 bases from J, with 15 bases between. Generated by immunoSEQ multiplex PCR, the TCRdb table keeps only in-frame clones and is missing some. The sample includes some 260,000 clones, roughly 87% of them seen just once. Concerning this clone itself: Antigen unknown.

The donors were part of the validation cohort, which consisted of over a hundred subjects and was separate from the first cohort of under 850 subjects. The receptor's source is a man in his late teens or twenties in good health and CMV-seropositive. This chain joins TRBV5-1 and TRBJ2-3; D is unresolved. The sample taken for sequencing was PBMCs. Written as DNA, the CDR3 is TGCGCCAGCAGCCCCATTCCCCCGACGGATACGCAGTATTTT. Translated, it gives CASSPIPPTDTQYF.